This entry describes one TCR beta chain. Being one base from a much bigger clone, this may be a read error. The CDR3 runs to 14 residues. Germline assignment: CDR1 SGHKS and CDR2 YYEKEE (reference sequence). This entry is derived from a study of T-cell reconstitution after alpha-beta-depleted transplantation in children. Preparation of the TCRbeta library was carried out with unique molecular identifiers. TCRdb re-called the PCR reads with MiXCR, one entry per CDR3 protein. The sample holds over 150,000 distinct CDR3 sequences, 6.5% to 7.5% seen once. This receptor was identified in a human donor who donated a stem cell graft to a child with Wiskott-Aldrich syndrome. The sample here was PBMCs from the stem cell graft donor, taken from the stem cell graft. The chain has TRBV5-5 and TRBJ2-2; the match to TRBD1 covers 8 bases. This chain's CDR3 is CASSVDRVTGELVF. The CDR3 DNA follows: TGTGCCAGCAGCGTGGACAGGGTGACCGGGGAGCTGGTTTTT.